This T cell receptor beta chain originates from a study of blood T cell repertoires in COVID-19. Study-wide background: Sources were T cells, B-cell-depleted T cells, or PBMCs; the material itself was cDNA or gDNA.

The data were produced by immunoSEQ multiplex PCR, yet TCRdb's version contains in-frame clones alone and is incomplete. The repertoire holds about 240,000 clones, with around nine tenths as singletons. Germline V gene sequence: CDR1 ENHRY, CDR2 SYGVKD. CDR3 length equals 14 residues. Trimming stripped 4 bases from V and 0 bases from J, with 7 bases between. Input material: peripheral blood. The gene calls are TRBV10-3 and TRBJ1-3; D is uncertain. The origin of this receptor is a woman aged 70-85 years with active or convalescent COVID-19. CDR3 sequence (DNA): TGTGCCATCAGTGGGGAGTACTCTGGAAACACCATATATTTT. Translating it yields CAISGEYSGNTIYF.